Sequencing of this T cell receptor (beta chain) was carried out in a study of T cell changes during pregnancy in multiple sclerosis. The protocol was immunoSEQ multiplex PCR, while the TCRdb copy is restricted to in-frame clones and leaves out a portion. This table has about 130,000 clones, 96% appearing once. The V gene lost 0 bases and the J gene lost 4 bases, with 12 bases spanning the gap. Per germline, CDR1 SGDLS and CDR2 YYNGEE. This CDR3 spans 15 amino acids. Sequenced here: peripheral blood, sampled after pregnancy. This TCR came from a female donor with multiple sclerosis, enrolled in a pregnancy study. V gene TRBV9 combines with J gene TRBJ2-3; D might be TRBD2 (5 bases). The CDR3 DNA reads TGTGCCAGCAGCGTAGCTACCCTAGCTGCAGATACGCAGTATTTT. Amino acid sequence: CASSVATLAADTQYF. Combining the CDR3 with reference TRBV9 and TRBJ2-3 gives the whole variable domain DSGVTQTPKHLITATGQRVTLRCSPRSGDLSVYWYQQSLDQGLQFLIQYYNGEERAKGNILERFSAQQFPDLHSELNLSSLELGDSALYFCASSVATLAADTQYFGPGTRLTVL.